This T cell receptor beta chain was found in a study of T cell responses to AZD1222 COVID-19 vaccine. The CDR3 sequence is 15 residues long. V dropped 0 bases and J dropped 2 bases, with 11 bases sitting between them. The germline CDR1 and CDR2 sequences are SGDLS and YYNGEE. Only in-frame clones appear in the TCRdb table, and some are missing; sequencing was by immunoSEQ multiplex PCR. This table holds about 150,000 clones, 90% to 95% found once. The clonotype comes from an adult who received the AZD1222 COVID-19 vaccine. The J gene is TRBJ2-5, the V gene TRBV9; no firm D call. The sequencing here drew on peripheral blood, taken 28 days after the second AZD1222 dose. The CDR3 spells CASSVDVTHQETQYF. CDR3 coding DNA: TGTGCCAGCAGCGTAGACGTGACTCATCAAGAGACCCAGTACTTC.